This T cell receptor beta chain was sequenced for a study of shared clonotypes between healthy human individuals. This clone was counted a single time. Its antigen is unknown. Sequencing was performed with immunoSEQ multiplex PCR; in TCRdb, only in-frame clones are kept and a portion is missing. The table has roughly 1,000,000 clones, around 78% seen once. Trimming removed 2 bases at V and 6 bases at J, with 14 bases between. Germline CDR1 is LNHDA and CDR2 is SQIVND (reference sequence). This CDR3 comprises 15 residues. Study-wide results and caveats: Estimated clonotype richness was generally higher in naive than memory subsets.

The gene calls are TRBV19 and TRBJ1-5, with a possible D match to TRBD1 (6 bases). The sequencing sample was made of memory CD4+ T cells from PBMCs. Indicated subset: CD45RA-negative fraction. The sequence was collected from a man aged 18 to 29 in good health. Some clones in this sample may be carry-over from other donors' samples. The CDR3 nucleotides are TGTGCCAGTAGTATAACGGCCAGGGGTGGTCAGCCCCAGCATTTT. Translating gives CASSITARGGQPQHF.